This entry is about one T cell receptor beta chain. This clone has a handful of counts. The clone's antigen remains unknown. It has no much larger one-base neighbor in the sample; base qualities were not kept. Library preparation employed the immunoSEQ multiplex PCR assay. For the multiplex PCR, a mixture combining 60 forward primers for TCR Vbeta segments and 13 reverse primers for TCR Jbeta segments was used. The CDR3 region of rearranged TCR beta genes was amplified from genomic DNA by a multiplex PCR assay. The amplified TCR beta libraries were sequenced on the Illumina HiSeq System as 87-base-pair reads. Per the original workflow: A later analysis tallied 75 million to 85 million unique TCR beta chains across the 666 repertoires, and about 10 million of those chains were shared by two or more donors. Raw reads were error-corrected and collapsed into unique sequences with a nearest-neighbor algorithm that merged closely related sequences to remove PCR and sequencing errors. To assign V, D and J gene segments, CDR3 sequences were aligned to IMGT reference sequences. For a sequence to be retained, a match of at least six nucleotides to both a V gene segment and a J gene segment was required. Rearrangements were called productive when the CDR3 lacked stop codons and stayed in frame with V and J; all others were non-productive. CDR3 was defined according to IMGT convention as the region running from the second conserved V-encoded cysteine to the conserved J-encoded phenylalanine. The earlier analysis of approximately 500 of the donors excluded sequences that lacked an unambiguous match to a single V gene segment. In an earlier analysis of 587 of the donors, V segments were called functional above 56.7% productive rearrangements and were called segregating when the between-donor standard deviation exceeded 5%. A statistical classification framework was built for diagnosing cytomegalovirus status from the catalog of TCR beta chain sequences. A later analysis assigned V and J genes by comparing TCR nucleotide sequences with IMGT/GENE-DB human TR gene sequences. In a later analysis, CDR3 sequences and most-parsimonious VDJ recombination scenarios were assigned using the TCRdist pipeline. A later analysis defined each TCR beta chain by its CDR3 amino acid sequence plus V-gene family, and excluded reads lacking a unique V-gene family. In a later analysis, 450 to 600 highly shared, low-generation-probability nucleotide sequences were removed to address suspected cross-contamination and a sequencing artifact. A later analysis calculated a clonal expansion index for each public chain from normalized within-repertoire ranks of inferred template counts. In a later analysis, generation probabilities were computed using a VDJ recombination model fitted to out-of-frame rearrangements, and the results were checked against IGoR. Hypergeometric tests were used in a later analysis to score TCR-TCR, TCR-HLA and TCR-CMV co-occurrence, with a repertoire-size bias correction applied to the TCR pairs. False discovery rates were estimated in a later analysis by permuting HLA or CMV assignments 20 times. A later analysis grouped co-occurring TCRs with DBSCAN, adding TCRdist sequence similarity when clustering within HLA-allele-positive subsets. Co-occurrence clustering excluded repertoires with fewer than 30,000 or more than 120,000 public chains, plus five with anomalous nucleotide sharing. In its TCRdb copy, this immuneACCESS table keeps in-frame sequences only and misses some clones. Where compared with another copy, unresolved V genes explain less than half of these, and the others have no known cause. D and trimming were read from the DNA, whereas the V and J calls and clone size are those reported in that table. The sample table lists 82,000 or so clones, 10% of them with a count of one. The leading ten clones occupy roughly a quarter of the sample.

The data belong to a study of cytomegalovirus exposure and HLA in healthy donors (dated by TCRdb to the late 2010s). With regard to the full study: An earlier analysis of approximately 590 of the donors reported 250 to 300 Gb of sequence data and around 110 million unique TCR beta sequences from about 180 million T cells. An early release that covered some 630 HLA-typed donors contained around 330 gigabases of sequencing data and tens of millions of unique TCR sequences. The T cell repertoires of under 700 subjects were profiled by immunosequencing and related to cytomegalovirus serostatus. In a later genetic analysis, genome-wide SNP genotypes for about 55% of the roughly 700 donors were used, and that subset was treated as a discovery cohort. Besides the first cohort of about 730 subjects, a separate validation cohort made up of some 110 different subjects was used. HLA typing covered class I and class II loci at four-digit resolution. All discovery cohort repertoires had been generated using a single sequencing platform. Of the 398 genotyped donors, approximately 82% fell in the genetic ancestry cluster associated with self-reported Caucasian donors. In a later analysis, previously published TCR beta repertoires from about 640 donors were re-analyzed and high-resolution HLA genotyping was added so that TCR occurrence patterns could be studied. To predict cytomegalovirus infection status, the study brought together high-throughput TCR immunosequencing, statistical association of individual TCRs with disease status, and machine learning. The later analysis used no new phenotypic data to find candidate immune exposures, relying instead on TCR beta sequences and their occurrence across donors. Donor age, sex, ethnicity and CMV serostatus were compiled alongside the repertoire data. An earlier analysis of around 540 of the donors applied high-throughput TCR beta sequencing to assess whether each TCR beta V gene segment acted as functional or pseudogenic. The number of typed donors differed by locus: roughly 629-640 for A, B, C, DRB1 and DQB1; approximately 540 for DQA1; approximately 600 for DPA1; and about 450 for DPB1. On average, around 200,000 unique TCR beta nucleotide sequences were sequenced per donor among 398 genotyped donors of the cohort, with 15% to 20% of those sequences being non-productive. The aim of the study was to test whether cataloging public T cell receptors could identify signatures of past pathogen exposure. Several DR-DQ haplotypes were treated as single units for association and clustering because of strong linkage in the cohort. Findings and caveats that apply to the study as a whole: In a later genetic analysis, fewer N-insertions in productive TCRs were reported among donors in an Asian-associated ancestry cluster than the approximately 710-donor mean. A further reported finding was that TCR beta sequences accurately predicted the HLA-A and HLA-B alleles for most subjects in the first cohort. Cytomegalovirus status was reported to be diagnosed by the classifier with high specificity and sensitivity in both the original and validation cohorts. Presence/absence analyses assumed roughly uniform sequencing depth across donors, an assumption that may not hold. A later analysis found that HLA-associated TCR beta chains were more clonally expanded and had lower generation probabilities than equally common non-associated chains. The only immune exposure information available for the cohort was CMV serostatus. HLA typing was unavailable for some donors at each locus, so association tests used only the typed subset. In vitro tests confirmed that three of the cytomegalovirus-associated TCR beta chains recognize cytomegalovirus antigens. In a later analysis, 15,000 to 20,000 TCR beta sequences were associated with specific HLA alleles at a false discovery rate of 0.05. V-gene and J-gene trimming of TCR beta chains was associated with a missense DCLRE1C variant in a later genetic analysis, and the association was replicated in an independent cohort. A later analysis found that most CMV-associated TCR beta chains appeared HLA-restricted, with HLA associations seemingly driven largely by CMV exposure. Linkage disequilibrium might explain the correlated functional status among segregating V segments, but an unknown experimental factor could not be excluded. The study listed approximately 160 TCR beta chains as associated with cytomegalovirus. According to the authors, the approach could potentially be generalized to other disease states and immunological phenotypes. When HLA alleles, especially DR and DQ, strongly co-occurred, TCR associations were difficult to assign to individual alleles. Because counts were too low, about 15 rarely observed V segments, including chromosome 9 orphons, were left out of the earlier analysis of 500 to 750 of the donors. While some public TCRs were present in many individuals, most TCR sequences turned up only very rarely across donors. Several of the top co-occurrence clusters appeared to be linked to parvovirus B19, influenza, CMV and Epstein-Barr virus, according to a later analysis. In an earlier analysis of approximately 590 of the donors, most TCR beta V segments were observed in productive rearrangements about 87% or about 30% of the time, broadly matching IMGT annotations. A cluster of highly shared sequence variants was judged likely to be a technical artifact of the sequencing pipeline. According to a later analysis, TCR association rates differed among HLA loci, with DRB1 alleles showing the most associated TCRs and HLA-C alleles showing the fewest. Only TCR beta chains were sequenced in this cohort, and the absence of alpha or paired-chain data limited detectable features.

The cohort was made up of about 670 healthy bone marrow donors. Cohort members were all nominally healthy when sampled, although unrecorded immune exposures were likely present. The donor was CMV seropositive and belonged to the group of 250 to 300 seropositive cohort members. Each donor provided a peripheral blood sample, and peripheral blood mononuclear cells were used for TCR beta sequencing. Genomic DNA extraction from the blood cell samples was performed with the Qiagen DNeasy Blood Extraction Kit. Sequencing input: PBMCs. The sequence was collected from a man aged 60 to 69 in good health and CMV-seropositive.

The bases read TGTGCCAGTAGTATAGACAGGTACGCTTCGAGTCCCAACGTCCTGACTTTC. Translation gives CASSIDRYASSPNVLTF. The V and J segments used are TRBV19 and TRBJ2-6; the D gene assignment is ambiguous. Looking up the germline V gene (reference sequence) yields CDR1 LNHDA and CDR2 SQIVND. Trimming costs V 0 bases and J 8 bases, and their ends lie 17 bases apart. The CDR3 goes from the cysteine to the phenylalanine over 17 residues. The retained sequence is limited to the CDR3, 51 bases, with the frame set at the first base.